This TCR beta chain appears in the sequencing data of a study of blood T cell repertoires in COVID-19. Profiling relied on immunoSEQ multiplex PCR, and the TCRdb table lists in-frame clones only, not all of them. The sample has approximately 160,000 clones, more than 90% seen once. V lost 2 bases, J lost 5 bases, and 9 bases stayed unmatched. The V gene's germline CDR1 is ENHRY and CDR2 SYGVKD. The CDR3 runs to 17 residues. The chain uses TRBV10-3 and TRBJ2-2; the match to TRBD2 covers 9 bases. The sequenced material came from peripheral blood. The source of this sequence is a man in his forties or fifties with acute or convalescent COVID-19. The CDR3 loop reads CAISEPVGGGVTGELFF. The CDR3 region has the DNA TGTGCCATCAGTGAGCCCGTGGGCGGGGGGGTAACCGGGGAGCTGTTTTTT.